Listed below are T cell receptor beta chains from one sample, sequenced in a study of blood T cell repertoires in COVID-19. Measured with immunoSEQ multiplex PCR; TCRdb has only the in-frame clones, and not every one. The table records some 110,000 clones, 80% to 90% of them present only once. Sequenced sample: peripheral blood. These receptor sequences come from a man aged 50 to 60 with acute or convalescent COVID-19. Both conserved end residues are part of each CDR3. A D gene is named only where the DNA matches it firmly.

V gene	D gene	J gene	CDR3 protein
TRBV2	NA	TRBJ2-3	CASSVAGIRTDTQYF
TRBV28	NA	TRBJ1-5	CASSLRDSRNQPQHF
TRBV11-3	TRBD2	TRBJ2-2	CASSLGLAGAYTGELFF
TRBV19	NA	TRBJ2-7	CASSIGSDRTNEQYF
TRBV5-1	TRBD1	TRBJ2-2	CASSMDRGRGPGENTGELFF
TRBV7-8	NA	TRBJ1-2	CASSLAGAANYGYTF
TRBV19	NA	TRBJ1-2	CASSSHVPGTRSYGYTF
TRBV5-1	NA	TRBJ2-7	CASSLGGPYEQYF
TRBV7-2	TRBD1	TRBJ1-2	CASSLRQGDGYTF
TRBV19	TRBD2	TRBJ2-7	CASSNWASGRNSYEQYF
TRBV7-2	NA	TRBJ1-2	CASSQTKGREVDYGYTF
TRBV9	TRBD2	TRBJ2-1	CASSARAGGSFNEQFF
TRBV6-5	TRBD2	TRBJ2-7	CASSKTSGGLEQYF
TRBV2	NA	TRBJ2-5	CASSETGWETQYF
TRBV10-1	TRBD1	TRBJ2-2	CASSVHRGDTGELFF
TRBV11-3	NA	TRBJ1-2	CASSPPDTYGYTF
TRBV5-4	NA	TRBJ1-2	CASSSASPGYGYTF
TRBV19	NA	TRBJ2-7	CASSLGLGPSYEQYF
TRBV28	TRBD1	TRBJ1-2	CASSSRGLGIDYGYTF
TRBV2	TRBD1	TRBJ2-5	CATQGVGFRETQYF
TRBV3-1/TRBV3-2	TRBD2	TRBJ2-2	CASSPRTSRNTGELFF
TRBV21-1	NA	TRBJ1-1	CASSKVEGTEAFF
TRBV5-1	NA	TRBJ2-7	CASSFSWDTTYEQYF
TRBV5-1	TRBD1	TRBJ2-7	CASSLGQGGNEQYF
TRBV7-8	NA	TRBJ1-1	CASSLDSPNTEAFF
TRBV7-9	NA	TRBJ2-7	CASSGRSYEQYF
TRBV2	NA	TRBJ2-7	CASMRQTTSYEQYF
TRBV28	TRBD2	TRBJ2-1	CASSTSGGGNNNEQFF
TRBV28	TRBD1	TRBJ2-2	CASSGGWTGELFF
TRBV7-9	TRBD2	TRBJ2-1	CASSSLAGGADEQFF
TRBV5-1	TRBD1	TRBJ2-7	CASRPTGPSYEQEYF
TRBV12-3/TRBV12-4	TRBD1	TRBJ2-7	CASSDRVSYEQYF
TRBV6-5	NA	TRBJ2-1	CASRRGYSSYNEQFF
TRBV29-1	NA	TRBJ2-7	CSVGFRGYEQYF
TRBV30	NA	TRBJ2-5	CAWNPGMETQYF
TRBV6-2/TRBV6-3	NA	TRBJ2-5	CASSQTGNQETQYF
TRBV10-2	NA	TRBJ2-3	CASSEGTQGTQYF
TRBV7-9	TRBD2	TRBJ2-3	CASNFGLAADTQYF
TRBV6-1	NA	TRBJ1-2	CASSETRGGGYTF
TRBV20-1	NA	TRBJ1-2	CSARWGDGYTF
TRBV9	TRBD2	TRBJ2-7	CASSVASLGGEQYF
TRBV7-2	NA	TRBJ2-2	CASERGGDTGELFF